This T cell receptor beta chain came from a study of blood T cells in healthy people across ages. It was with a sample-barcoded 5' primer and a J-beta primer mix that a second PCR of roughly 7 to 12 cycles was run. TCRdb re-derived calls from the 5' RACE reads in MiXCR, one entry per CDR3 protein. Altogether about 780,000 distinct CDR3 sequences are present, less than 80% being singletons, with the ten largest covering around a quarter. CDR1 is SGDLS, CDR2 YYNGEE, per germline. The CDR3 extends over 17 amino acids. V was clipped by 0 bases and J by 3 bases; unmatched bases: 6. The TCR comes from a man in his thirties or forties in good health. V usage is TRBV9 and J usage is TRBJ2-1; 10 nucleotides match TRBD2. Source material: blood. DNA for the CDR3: TGTGCCAGCAGCGTAGGTAGCGGGGGGCCCAACTACAATGAGCAGTTCTTC. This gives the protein CASSVGSGGPNYNEQFF.